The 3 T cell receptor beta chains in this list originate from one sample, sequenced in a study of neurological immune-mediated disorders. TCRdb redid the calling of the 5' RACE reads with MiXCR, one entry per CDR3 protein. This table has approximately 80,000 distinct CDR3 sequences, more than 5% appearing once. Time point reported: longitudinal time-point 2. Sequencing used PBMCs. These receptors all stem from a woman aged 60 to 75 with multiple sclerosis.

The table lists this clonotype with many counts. The CDR3 protein is CASSYTELDRQAFF. In DNA form, the CDR3 reads TGTGCCAGCAGCTATACCGAACTGGACAGACAAGCTTTCTTT. The chain combines TRBV7-9 with TRBJ1-1; D may be TRBD1 (6 bases). The V and J ends lost 4 bases and 9 bases respectively, with 18 bases between them. The CDR3 contains 14 residues. Germline V gives CDR1 SEHNR, CDR2 FQNEAQ (reference sequence).

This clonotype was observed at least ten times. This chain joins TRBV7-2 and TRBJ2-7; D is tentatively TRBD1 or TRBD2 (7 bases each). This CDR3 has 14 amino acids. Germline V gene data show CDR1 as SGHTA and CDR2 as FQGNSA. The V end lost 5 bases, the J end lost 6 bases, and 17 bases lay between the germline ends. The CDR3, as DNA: TGTGCCAGCAGCCCGGGGAGGGGGCGACGCGAGCAGTACTTC. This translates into CASSPGRGRREQYF. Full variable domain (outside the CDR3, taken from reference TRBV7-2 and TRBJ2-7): GAGVSQSPSNKVTEKGKDVELRCDPISGHTALYWYRQSLGQGLEFLIYFQGNSAPDKSGLPSDRFSAERTGGSVSTLTIQRTQQEDSAVYLCASSPGRGRREQYFGPGTRLTVT.

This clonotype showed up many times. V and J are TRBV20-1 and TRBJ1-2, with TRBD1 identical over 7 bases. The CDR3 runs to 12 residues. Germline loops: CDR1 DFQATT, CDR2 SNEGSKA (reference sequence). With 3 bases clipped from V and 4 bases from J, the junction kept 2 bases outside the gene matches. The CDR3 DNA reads TGCAGTGCTAGCGACAGGGTCTATGGCTACACCTTC. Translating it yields CSASDRVYGYTF.